This T cell receptor beta chain is from a study of T cell repertoires in cytomegalovirus infection. Study in general: In the study, CMV epitopes included recently identified HLA-C-restricted and well-studied HLA-B-restricted ones. It was the public TCR beta signatures that indicated both CMV infection and matching HLA type. Study findings and constraints: Cumulative public TCR beta family frequency identified CMV carriers with the relevant HLA. In two of eight donors, the top clonotype was HLA-C-restricted CMV-specific.

Each CDR3 protein is one row after TCRdb ran MiXCR on the reads. The table has some 800,000 distinct CDR3 sequences, 29% seen once. Germline V gives CDR1 DFQATT, CDR2 SNEGSKA (reference sequence). Germline trimming cut 3 bases from V and 4 bases from J; bases unmatched to any gene: 5. This CDR3 has 14 amino acids. This clonotype has just one count. Its antigen remains unidentified. This sample comprised cultured CD8+ T cells from PBMCs, obtained from culture after CMV antigen stimulation. The chain couples TRBV20-1 to TRBJ2-3, with TRBD2 matching 9 bases. The receptor was derived from a human donor in good health (CMV status not recorded). Some clones in this sample may be carry-over from other donors' samples. This CDR3 reads CSASGTSQADTQYF. CDR3 DNA sequence: TGCAGTGCTAGCGGGACTAGCCAGGCAGATACGCAGTATTTT.